This TCR beta chain emerged from a study of blood T cell repertoires in COVID-19. The CDR3 spans 12 residues. Germline V gene data show CDR1 as SNHLY and CDR2 as FYNNEI. The assay was immunoSEQ multiplex PCR, and TCRdb's table has in-frame clones only and misses some. The sample yields some 180,000 clones, 84% seen once. This clone was seen only a few times. Compared with germline, one end of the junction differs, possibly owing to a read error. This receptor was obtained from a human donor in a cohort sampled during active COVID-19. The sequencing input was peripheral blood. This sequence joins TRBV2 and TRBJ2-1; 7 nucleotides agree with TRBD1. CDR3 region: CASRTGSNQQFF. As DNA, the CDR3 is TGTGCCAGCAGGACAGGGAGCAATCAGCAGTTCTTC.